Shown below are 24 T cell receptor beta chains from a single sample sequenced in a study of cytomegalovirus exposure and HLA in healthy donors. PCR used 60 Vbeta primers and 13 Jbeta primers. Some clones are missing from TCRdb's copy, which holds only in-frame ones; the method was immunoSEQ multiplex PCR. This repertoire shows 100,000 to 150,000 clones, just under 75% found once; its top ten account for around 4.8%. The sequencing sample was made of PBMCs. The receptors were sampled from a man aged 55 to 70 in good health and CMV-seropositive.

The chain links TRBV28 to TRBJ2-6, with D unclear. The CDR3 sequence is 15 residues long. Germline V lookup: CDR1 MDHEN, CDR2 SYDVKM. The V gene lost 7 bases and the J gene lost 1 base, with 11 bases spanning the gap. The CDR3 sequence: CASTSPLSGANVLTF. The CDR3 DNA reads as TGTGCCAGCACCTCCCCGTTATCTGGGGCCAACGTCCTGACTTTC.

The J gene is TRBJ1-6, the V gene TRBV5-8, with 7 bases matching TRBD1. Germline lookup yields CDR1 SGHTS and CDR2 YDEGEE. Germline trimming cut 1 base from V and 9 bases from J; bases unmatched to any gene: 7. The CDR3 spans 15 residues. This chain's CDR3 is CASSLSPGGSSPLHF. DNA for the CDR3: TGTGCCAGCAGCTTGTCGCCAGGGGGTAGTTCACCCCTCCACTTT.

The chain has TRBV28 and TRBJ2-7, with a weak D call TRBD1 (6 bases). V dropped 3 bases and J dropped 6 bases, with 15 bases sitting between them. The CDR3 covers 14 residues. Per the germline V gene, CDR1 is MDHEN and CDR2 is SYDVKM. For the CDR3, the DNA is TGTGCCAGCAGTTTCGGGACAACAATACGCGAGCAGTACTTC. Translated, it gives CASSFGTTIREQYF.

V is TRBV5-6 and J is TRBJ1-2, with TRBD1 as a possible D gene (6 bases). Trimming cost V 3 bases and J 7 bases, with 16 bases left between them. Germline lookup yields CDR1 SGHDT and CDR2 YYEEEE. CDR3 size: 14 residues. The CDR3 nucleotides are TGTGCCAGCAGCTGGTTCGGGACACCCTCTGGCTACACCTTC. Its translation is CASSWFGTPSGYTF.

This chain links TRBV27 with TRBJ2-1; 7 positions agree with TRBD2. The CDR3 consists of 13 residues. V trimming: 6 bases; J trimming: 4 bases; junction bases outside the gene matches: 3. Germline CDR1 is MNHEY and CDR2 is SMNVEV (reference sequence). The CDR3 DNA is TGTGCCAGCAGACTAGCGAATTACAATGAGCAGTTCTTC. It encodes CASRLANYNEQFF.

J is TRBJ2-5 and V is TRBV29-1; 9 bases are a match to TRBD1. The V gene's germline CDR1 is SQVTM and CDR2 ANQGSEA. Unmatched junction bases numbered 4, after V lost 4 bases and J lost 4 bases. The CDR3 is 13 amino acids. The CDR3 DNA follows: TGCAGCGTTGTCCCGGACAGGGGAGAGACCCAGTACTTC. As protein: CSVVPDRGETQYF.

V is TRBV5-6 and J is TRBJ2-3, with unresolved D. V gave up 2 bases and J gave up 5 bases, with 3 bases separating them. The CDR3 consists of 11 residues. The germline gives CDR1 SGHDT, CDR2 YYEEEE. The CDR3 sequence is CASSFRDTQYF. DNA for the CDR3: TGTGCCAGCAGCTTTAGAGATACGCAGTATTTT.

Only a few counts were recorded for this clone. This sequence joins TRBV6-5 and TRBJ1-1; 9 bases align to TRBD1. This CDR3 is 11 amino acids long. Germline V lookup: CDR1 MNHEY, CDR2 SVGAGI. The V segment lost 6 bases and the J segment 7 bases; nucleotides outside the gene matches: 0. DNA of the CDR3: TGTGCCAGCAGGGACAGGGGTGAAGCTTTCTTT. It encodes CASRDRGEAFF.

The gene calls are TRBV30 and TRBJ2-1; D perhaps matches TRBD2 (5 bases). Germline CDR1 GTSNPN, CDR2 SVGIG (reference sequence). The CDR3 runs to 14 residues. V shed 1 base and J shed 5 bases, with 12 bases lying between them. CDR3 coding DNA: TGTGCCTGGAGTGCTTCCCCAGCGGACAATGAGCAGTTCTTC. This sequence encodes CAWSASPADNEQFF.

In regard to this clone: The sample carries other DNA sequences with the same CDR3. The chain links TRBV5-1 to TRBJ2-6; possibly TRBD1 for D (5 bases). CDR3 length: 14 residues. In germline, CDR1 is SGHRS, CDR2 YFSETQ. The V and J ends lost 4 bases and 0 bases respectively, with 5 bases between them. CDR3 residues: CASSDSSGANVLTF. In DNA form, the CDR3 reads TGCGCCAGCAGCGACAGCTCTGGGGCCAACGTCCTGACTTTC.

In this sample, this clone turned up a few times. The genes are TRBV10-3 and TRBJ2-2; 8 nucleotides agree with TRBD2. V gave up 8 bases and J gave up 7 bases; unmatched junction bases: 12. In germline, CDR1 is ENHRY, CDR2 SYGVKD. The CDR3 is 15 amino acids. This chain's CDR3 is CAIALSGTRDGELFF. The DNA of the CDR3 is TGTGCCATCGCCCTTTCCGGGACTAGGGACGGGGAGCTGTTTTTT.

In this sample, this clone turned up many times. V is TRBV2 and J is TRBJ2-5, with 10 nucleotides matching TRBD2. Germline V lookup: CDR1 SNHLY, CDR2 FYNNEI. This CDR3 has 14 residues. The trim removed 7 bases at V and 4 bases at J, leaving 6 bases unmatched. The CDR3 region has the DNA TGTGCCAGCAATCAGCGGGGGGGCCGAGAGACCCAGTACTTC. Translation gives CASNQRGGRETQYF.

This sequence joins TRBV19 and TRBJ2-1, with 9 bases matching TRBD1. CDR1 and CDR2 (germline): LNHDA, SQIVND (reference sequence). This CDR3 has 17 amino acids. Trimming removed 8 bases from V and 5 bases from J; junction bases left unmatched: 16. The CDR3, as DNA: TGTGCCAGTCGGAGGGGACAGGGCCCACCAACGAACAATGAGCAGTTCTTC. Translated: CASRRGQGPPTNNEQFF.

The chain couples TRBV9 to TRBJ1-2; 8 nucleotides line up with TRBD1. With 1 base clipped from V and 3 bases from J, the junction kept 11 bases outside the gene matches. This CDR3 spans 17 amino acids. Germline V gives CDR1 SGDLS, CDR2 YYNGEE. The CDR3 region has the DNA TGTGCCAGCAGCGTATCCCTCAACAGGGGGACAGACTATGGCTACACCTTC. Amino acids: CASSVSLNRGTDYGYTF.

The CDR3 DNA sequence: TGTGCCAGCAGCTTAGCCCGACAGCAGGGATTCGACGAGCAGTACTTC. Translating it yields CASSLARQQGFDEQYF. The rearrangement links TRBV13 to TRBJ2-7; a possible D gene is TRBD1 (5 bases). The V end was cut by 1 base, the J end by 5 bases, with 18 bases between. The CDR3 runs 16 residues. Germline V gene lookup returns CDR1 PRHDT and CDR2 FYEKMQ (reference sequence).

V usage is TRBV28 and J usage is TRBJ1-1; D is uncertain. V lost 1 base and J 10 bases, leaving 10 bases between the germline ends. Germline V gene data show CDR1 as MDHEN and CDR2 as SYDVKM. The CDR3 sequence is 12 residues long. CDR3 sequence: CASSLYTVVAFF. Here the CDR3 DNA reads TGTGCCAGCAGTTTATATACAGTCGTAGCTTTCTTT.

V usage is TRBV28 and J usage is TRBJ2-5, with TRBD1 as a possible D gene (6 bases). This CDR3 has 13 residues. Trimming took off 6 bases at V and 2 bases at J, with 10 bases between the two ends. CDR1 and CDR2 from the germline V gene are MDHEN and SYDVKM. CDR3 bases: TGTGCCAGCAGGCGACAGGTTCAAGAGACCCAGTACTTC. Protein product: CASRRQVQETQYF.

This chain uses TRBV5-5 with TRBJ1-2, with D tentatively TRBD1 (6 bases). Per the germline V gene, CDR1 is SGHKS and CDR2 is YYEKEE (reference sequence). The length of the CDR3 is 15 residues. V was trimmed by 0 bases and J by 2 bases, leaving 11 bases between them. The CDR3 protein is CASSLATGENYGYTF. CDR3 bases: TGTGCCAGCAGCTTGGCGACAGGCGAGAACTATGGCTACACCTTC.

The V call is TRBV27, the J call TRBJ1-1; perhaps TRBD1 as D (6 bases). CDR1 is MNHEY, CDR2 SMNVEV, per germline (reference sequence). V lost 2 bases and J lost 2, with 18 bases in between. The CDR3 contains 17 residues. The CDR3 DNA reads TGTGCCAGCAGTTTAAGGGCAGGGGTTTTCCCTAACACTGAAGCTTTCTTT. Amino acids: CASSLRAGVFPNTEAFF.

This chain links TRBV7-9 with TRBJ2-3, with TRBD1 as a possible D gene (5 bases). The germline gives CDR1 SEHNR, CDR2 FQNEAQ (reference sequence). V gave up 8 bases and J gave up 3 bases, with 21 bases separating them. The CDR3 sequence is 16 residues long. CDR3 DNA: TGTGCCAGCCCCCGGTCTGACGCAGGGTTTACAGATACGCAGTATTTT. Its translation: CASPRSDAGFTDTQYF.

The rearrangement uses TRBV9 and TRBJ2-7; no definite D call. The CDR3 has 13 amino acids. Trimming cost V 0 bases and J 1 base, with 5 bases left between them. Per the germline V gene, CDR1 is SGDLS and CDR2 is YYNGEE. CDR3 nucleotides: TGTGCCAGCAGCGTAGGGCCGTCCTACGAGCAGTACTTC. Translated, it gives CASSVGPSYEQYF.

This clone appeared a few times. The chain combines TRBV28 with TRBJ2-7, with D perhaps TRBD2 (6 bases). CDR3 length equals 14 residues. CDR1 and CDR2 (germline): MDHEN, SYDVKM. Deletions cut 5 bases from V and 2 bases from J, with 13 bases between. The CDR3 sequence is CASSLEDYPYEQYF. The CDR3, as DNA: TGTGCCAGCAGTCTCGAGGACTACCCCTACGAGCAGTACTTC.

The genes are TRBV6-1 and TRBJ2-5, with 11 bases aligning to TRBD2. The CDR3 consists of 16 residues. V lost 1 base to trimming and J lost 4 bases; unmatched junction nucleotides: 5. Per the germline V gene, CDR1 is MNHNS and CDR2 is SASEGT. This CDR3 reads CASSEVLAGARETQYF. CDR3 in DNA: TGTGCCAGCAGTGAAGTACTAGCGGGGGCTCGAGAGACCCAGTACTTC.

The gene calls are TRBV4-1 and TRBJ1-6, with D maybe TRBD1 (5 bases). The CDR3 totals 12 residues. The ends were cut back, 4 bases at V and 9 bases at J, with 7 bases in the middle. The germline CDR1 and CDR2 sequences are MGHRA and YSYEKL. The CDR3 DNA follows: TGCGCCAGCAGCCCAGGGTTTTCACCCCTCCACTTT. Its translation is CASSPGFSPLHF.